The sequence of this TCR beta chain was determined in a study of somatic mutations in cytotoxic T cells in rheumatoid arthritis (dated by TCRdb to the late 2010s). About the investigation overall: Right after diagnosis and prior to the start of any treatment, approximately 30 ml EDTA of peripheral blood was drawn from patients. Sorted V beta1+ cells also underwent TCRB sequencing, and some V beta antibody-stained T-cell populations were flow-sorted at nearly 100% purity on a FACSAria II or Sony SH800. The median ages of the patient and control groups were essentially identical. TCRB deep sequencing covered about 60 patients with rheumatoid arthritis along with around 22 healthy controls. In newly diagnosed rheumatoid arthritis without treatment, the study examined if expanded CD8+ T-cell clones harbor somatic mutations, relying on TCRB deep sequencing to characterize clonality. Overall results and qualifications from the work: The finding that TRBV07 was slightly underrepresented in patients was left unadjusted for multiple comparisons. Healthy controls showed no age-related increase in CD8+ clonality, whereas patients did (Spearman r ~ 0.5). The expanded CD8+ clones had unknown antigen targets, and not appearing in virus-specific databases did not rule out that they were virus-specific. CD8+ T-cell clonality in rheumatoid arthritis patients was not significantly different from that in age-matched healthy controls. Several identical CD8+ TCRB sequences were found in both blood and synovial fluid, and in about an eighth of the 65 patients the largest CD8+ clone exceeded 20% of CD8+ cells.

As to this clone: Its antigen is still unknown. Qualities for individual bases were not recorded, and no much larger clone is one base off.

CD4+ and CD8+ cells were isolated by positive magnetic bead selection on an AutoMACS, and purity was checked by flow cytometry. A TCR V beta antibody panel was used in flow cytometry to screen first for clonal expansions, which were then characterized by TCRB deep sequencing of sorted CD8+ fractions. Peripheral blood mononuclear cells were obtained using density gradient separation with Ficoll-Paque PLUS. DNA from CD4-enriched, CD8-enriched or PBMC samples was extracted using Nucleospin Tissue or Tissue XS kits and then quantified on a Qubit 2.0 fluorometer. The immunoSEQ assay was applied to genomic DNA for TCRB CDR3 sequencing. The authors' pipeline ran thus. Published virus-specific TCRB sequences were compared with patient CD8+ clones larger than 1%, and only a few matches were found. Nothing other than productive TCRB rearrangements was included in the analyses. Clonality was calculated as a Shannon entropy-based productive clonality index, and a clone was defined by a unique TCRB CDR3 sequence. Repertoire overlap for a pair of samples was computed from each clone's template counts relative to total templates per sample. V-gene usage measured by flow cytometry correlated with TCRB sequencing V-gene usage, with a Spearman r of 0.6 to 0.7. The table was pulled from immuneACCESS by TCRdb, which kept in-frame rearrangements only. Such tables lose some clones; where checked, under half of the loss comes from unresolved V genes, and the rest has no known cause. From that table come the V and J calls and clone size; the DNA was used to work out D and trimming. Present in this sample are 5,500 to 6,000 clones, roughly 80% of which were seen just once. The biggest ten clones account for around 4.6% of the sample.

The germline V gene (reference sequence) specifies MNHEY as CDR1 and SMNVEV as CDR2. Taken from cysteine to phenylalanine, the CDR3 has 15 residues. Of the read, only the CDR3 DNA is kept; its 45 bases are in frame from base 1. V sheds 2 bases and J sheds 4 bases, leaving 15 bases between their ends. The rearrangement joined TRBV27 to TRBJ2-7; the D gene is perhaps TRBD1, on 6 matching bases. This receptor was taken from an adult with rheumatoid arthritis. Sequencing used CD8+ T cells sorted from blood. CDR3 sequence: CASSLGAEGEYEQYF. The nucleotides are TGTGCCAGCAGTTTAGGGGCCGAGGGGGAGTACGAGCAGTACTTC.